This TCR beta chain was identified during a study of cytomegalovirus exposure and HLA in healthy donors. Study findings and constraints: Most subjects' HLA-A and HLA-B alleles were reportedly predicted from TCR beta sequences. Earlier analysis yielded a pattern in which most TCR beta V segments were productive about 90% or about 30% of the time.

V shed 3 bases and J 4 bases; nucleotides not matched to a gene: 7. CDR1 and CDR2 from the germline V gene are MGHRA and YSYEKL. This CDR3 spans 17 amino acids. PCR was performed using 60 Vbeta and 13 Jbeta primers. In the original workflow: In a later analysis, some 10 million of tens of millions of unique beta chains occurred in at least two donors. TCRdb's table, derived via immunoSEQ multiplex PCR, lists solely in-frame clones and lacks some. V and J calls and clone size are those listed in that table; D and trimming were worked out from the DNA. The sample has 100,000 to 150,000 clones. Regarding this clone: The antigen remains unidentified.

The chain has TRBV4-1 and TRBJ2-1, with 12 bases lining up with TRBD2. Material: PBMCs. The clonotype originates from a middle-aged woman in good health and CMV-seropositive. CDR3 DNA sequence: TGCGCCAGCAGCCAGGCACTAGCGGGAGGTCCTTACAATGAGCAGTTCTTC. Translated: CASSQALAGGPYNEQFF.